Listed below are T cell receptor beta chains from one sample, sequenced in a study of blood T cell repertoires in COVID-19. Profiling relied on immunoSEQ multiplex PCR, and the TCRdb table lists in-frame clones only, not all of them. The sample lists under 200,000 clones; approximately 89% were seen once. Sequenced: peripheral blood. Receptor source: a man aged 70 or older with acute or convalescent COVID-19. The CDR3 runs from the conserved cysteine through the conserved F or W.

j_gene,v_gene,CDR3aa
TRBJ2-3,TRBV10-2,CASSDRGWTRGADTQYF
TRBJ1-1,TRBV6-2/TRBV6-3,CASSPRGGWNTEAFF
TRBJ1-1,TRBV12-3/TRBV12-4,CASSFSLNEAFF
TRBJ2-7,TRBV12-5,CASGLVPTQGYEQYF
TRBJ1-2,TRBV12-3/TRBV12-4,CASSLSGGGYTF
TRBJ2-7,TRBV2,CASSPAYEQYF
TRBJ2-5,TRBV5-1,CASSPQGGGGETQYF
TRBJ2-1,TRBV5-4,CASSPGGTSGGVEQFF
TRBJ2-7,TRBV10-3,CAIRGQGANEQYF
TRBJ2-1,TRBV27,CASSLRAGGPRSYNEQFF
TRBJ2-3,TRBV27,CASSLALLAGDRDTQYF
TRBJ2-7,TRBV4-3,CASSQVAGDEQYF
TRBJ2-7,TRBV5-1,CASSLDRVMYEQYF
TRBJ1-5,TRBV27,CASSPTRYSNQPQHF
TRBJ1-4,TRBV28,CASSSYPAGTNEKLFF
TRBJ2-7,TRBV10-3,CAIAGREGYEQYF
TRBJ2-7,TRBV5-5,CASSLSTGLSYEQYF
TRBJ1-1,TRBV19,CASSIPQNRGMNTEAFF
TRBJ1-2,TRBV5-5,CASSLWESAYGYTF
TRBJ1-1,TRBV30,CAWSEEWGRGDTEAFF
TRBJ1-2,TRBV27,CASSFNRGLGGYTF
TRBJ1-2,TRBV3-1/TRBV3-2,CASSHYRGYYGYTF
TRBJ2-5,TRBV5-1,CASSPQRESLETQYF
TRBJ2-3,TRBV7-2,CASSLSLAFSGTQYF
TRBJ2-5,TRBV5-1,CASSLAPGGETQYF
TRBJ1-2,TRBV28,CASSSPRMGYTF
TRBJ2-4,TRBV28,CASSLVTGAKNIQYF
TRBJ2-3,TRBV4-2,CASSQSPSRGGSDTQYF
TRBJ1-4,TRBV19,CASSSLEKLFF
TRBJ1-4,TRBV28,CASMGGLEKLFF
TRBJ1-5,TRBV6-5,CASSPTGEVQPQHF
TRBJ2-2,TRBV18,CASSPRAVGELFF
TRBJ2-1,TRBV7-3,CASSLSRGDEQFF
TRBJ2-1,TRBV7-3,CASSFGTSGGVEQFF
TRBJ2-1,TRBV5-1,CASSLRSLAGGSNEQFF
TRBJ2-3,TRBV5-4,CASSSRGVRGDTQYF
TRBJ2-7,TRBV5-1,CASSLAQVAGASYEQYF
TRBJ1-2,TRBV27,CASSTGGPGGYTF
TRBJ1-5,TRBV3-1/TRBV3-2,CASSQGRVGQPQHF
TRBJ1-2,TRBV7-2,CASSLGASYGYTF
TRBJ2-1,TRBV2,CASTLEGGNNEQFF
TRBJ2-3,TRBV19,CASSPRGLSLGGQYF
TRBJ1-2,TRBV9,CASSATAANYGYTF
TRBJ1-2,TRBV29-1,CSVGWDSKNYGYTF
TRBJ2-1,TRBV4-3,CASSQDTPSEQFF
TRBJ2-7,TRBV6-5,CASSTPRGAYEQYF
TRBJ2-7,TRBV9,CASSGAGGYEQYF
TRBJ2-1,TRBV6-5,CASSPPGTGNNEQFF
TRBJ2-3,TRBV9,CASSVTATQRKPQYF
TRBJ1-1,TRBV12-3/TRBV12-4,CASSLARDTEAFF
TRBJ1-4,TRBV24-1,CATSAGTGDNEKLFF
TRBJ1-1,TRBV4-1,CASSHLNTEAFF
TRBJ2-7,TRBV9,CASSSWTSGGIYEQYF
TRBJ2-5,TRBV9,CASSAGLGTQETQYF
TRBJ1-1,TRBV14,CASSFSGGRWAEAFF